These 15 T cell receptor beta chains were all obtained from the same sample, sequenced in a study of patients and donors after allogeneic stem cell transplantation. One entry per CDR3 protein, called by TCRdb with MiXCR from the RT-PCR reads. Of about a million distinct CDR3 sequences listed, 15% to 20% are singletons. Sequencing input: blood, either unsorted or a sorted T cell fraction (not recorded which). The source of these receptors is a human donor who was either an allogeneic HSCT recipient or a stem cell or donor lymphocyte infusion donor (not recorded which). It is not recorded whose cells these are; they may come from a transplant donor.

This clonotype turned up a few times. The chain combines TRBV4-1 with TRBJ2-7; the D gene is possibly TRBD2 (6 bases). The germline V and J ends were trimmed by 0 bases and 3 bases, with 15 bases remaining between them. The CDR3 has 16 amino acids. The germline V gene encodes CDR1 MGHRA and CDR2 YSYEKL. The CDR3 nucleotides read TGCGCCAGCAGCCAAGATAGGCGGGAAACAGGCTACGAGCAGTACTTC. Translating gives CASSQDRRETGYEQYF.

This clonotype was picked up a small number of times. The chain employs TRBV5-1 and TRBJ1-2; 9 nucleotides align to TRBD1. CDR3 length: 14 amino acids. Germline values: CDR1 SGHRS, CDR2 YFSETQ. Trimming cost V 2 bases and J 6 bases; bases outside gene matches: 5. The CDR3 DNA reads TGCGCCAGCAGCTTCCGGGACAGGGTAAATGGCTACACCTTC. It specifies CASSFRDRVNGYTF.

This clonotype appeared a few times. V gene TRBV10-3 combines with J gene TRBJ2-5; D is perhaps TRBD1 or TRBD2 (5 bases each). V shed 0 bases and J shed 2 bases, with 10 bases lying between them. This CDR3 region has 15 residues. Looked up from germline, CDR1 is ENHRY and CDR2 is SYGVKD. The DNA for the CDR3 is TGTGCCATCAGTGAGTCGGGGGATCTACAAGAGACCCAGTACTTC. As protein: CAISESGDLQETQYF.

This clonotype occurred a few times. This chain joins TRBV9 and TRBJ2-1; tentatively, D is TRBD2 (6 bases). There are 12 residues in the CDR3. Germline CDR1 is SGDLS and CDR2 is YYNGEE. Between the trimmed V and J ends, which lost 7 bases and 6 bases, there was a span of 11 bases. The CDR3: CASVGGSNEQFF. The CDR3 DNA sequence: TGTGCCAGCGTGGGGGGTAGCAATGAGCAGTTCTTC.

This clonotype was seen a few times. For the CDR3, the DNA is TGTGCCAGCAGCAAAAGGTTTCCGAACTATGGCTACACCTTC. Its protein product is CASSKRFPNYGYTF. The V call is TRBV21-1, the J call TRBJ1-2. TRBV21-1 is an annotated pseudogene. This CDR3 comprises 14 residues.

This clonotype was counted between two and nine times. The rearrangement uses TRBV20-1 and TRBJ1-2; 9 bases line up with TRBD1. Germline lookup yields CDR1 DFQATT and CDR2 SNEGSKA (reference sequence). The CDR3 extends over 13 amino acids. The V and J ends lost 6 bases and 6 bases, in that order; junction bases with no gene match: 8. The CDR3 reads CSARTGEGHGYTF. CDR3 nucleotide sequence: TGCAGTGCACGGACAGGGGAAGGGCATGGCTACACCTTC.

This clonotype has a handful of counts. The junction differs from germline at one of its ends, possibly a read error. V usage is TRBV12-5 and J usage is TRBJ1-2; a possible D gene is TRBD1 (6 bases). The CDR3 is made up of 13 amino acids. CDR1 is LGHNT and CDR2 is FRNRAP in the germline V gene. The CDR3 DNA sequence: TGTGCTAGTGGCTTGGACAGTAACTATGGCTACACCTTC. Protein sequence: CASGLDSNYGYTF.

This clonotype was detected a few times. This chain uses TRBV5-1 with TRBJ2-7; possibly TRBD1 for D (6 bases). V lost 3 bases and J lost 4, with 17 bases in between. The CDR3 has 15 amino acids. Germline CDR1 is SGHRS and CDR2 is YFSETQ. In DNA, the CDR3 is TGCGCCAGCAGCTCACTCGACAGGAGGAGGTACGAGCAGTACTTC. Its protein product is CASSSLDRRRYEQYF.

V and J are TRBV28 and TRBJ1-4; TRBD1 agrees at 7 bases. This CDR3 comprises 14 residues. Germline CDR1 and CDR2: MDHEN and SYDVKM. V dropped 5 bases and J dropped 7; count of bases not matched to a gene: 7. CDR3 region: CASSQDRLSEKLFF. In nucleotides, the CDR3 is TGTGCCAGCAGTCAGGACAGGTTAAGTGAAAAACTGTTTTTT.

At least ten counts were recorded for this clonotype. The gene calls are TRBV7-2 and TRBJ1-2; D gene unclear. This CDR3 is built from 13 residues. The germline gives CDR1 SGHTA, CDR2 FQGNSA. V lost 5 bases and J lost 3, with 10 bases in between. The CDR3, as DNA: TGTGCCAGCAGCCTCGGACGGTACTATGGCTACACCTTC. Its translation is CASSLGRYYGYTF.

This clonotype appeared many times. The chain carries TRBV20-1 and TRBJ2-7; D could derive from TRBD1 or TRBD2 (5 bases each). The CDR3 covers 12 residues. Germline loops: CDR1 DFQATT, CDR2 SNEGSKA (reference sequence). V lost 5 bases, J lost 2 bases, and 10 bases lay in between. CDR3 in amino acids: CSARDQTYEQYF. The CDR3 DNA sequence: TGCAGTGCTCGGGACCAAACCTACGAGCAGTACTTC.

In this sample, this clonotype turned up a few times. The CDR3 is CSARVGSRWETQYF. Written as DNA, the CDR3 is TGCAGTGCTAGAGTAGGTTCAAGGTGGGAGACCCAGTACTTC. The rearrangement links TRBV20-1 to TRBJ2-5, with D unresolved. The CDR3 totals 14 residues. In germline, CDR1 is DFQATT, CDR2 SNEGSKA (reference sequence). The V end was cut by 1 base, the J end by 5 bases, with 14 bases between.

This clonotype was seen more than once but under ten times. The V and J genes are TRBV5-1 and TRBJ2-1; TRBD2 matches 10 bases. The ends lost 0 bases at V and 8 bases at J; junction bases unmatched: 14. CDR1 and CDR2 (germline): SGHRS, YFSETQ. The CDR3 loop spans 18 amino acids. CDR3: CASSLASGSLLRGHEQFF. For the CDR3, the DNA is TGCGCCAGCAGCTTGGCTAGCGGGAGTTTATTACGGGGCCATGAGCAGTTCTTC.

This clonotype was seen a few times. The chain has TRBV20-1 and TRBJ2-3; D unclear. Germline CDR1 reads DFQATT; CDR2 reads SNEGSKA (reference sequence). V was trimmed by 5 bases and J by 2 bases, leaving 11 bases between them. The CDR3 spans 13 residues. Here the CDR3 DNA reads TGCAGTGCTGGGCGCTCTAACACAGATACGCAGTATTTT. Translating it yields CSAGRSNTDTQYF.

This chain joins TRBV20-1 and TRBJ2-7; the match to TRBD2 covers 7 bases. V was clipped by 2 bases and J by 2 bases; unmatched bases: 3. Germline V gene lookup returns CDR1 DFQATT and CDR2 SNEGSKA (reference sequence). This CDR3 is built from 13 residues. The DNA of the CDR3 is TGCAGTGCTAGACTAGCGGATACCTACGAGCAGTACTTC. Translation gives CSARLADTYEQYF.